This T cell receptor beta chain is drawn from a study of vaccination and CD4 T cells after COVID-19. The CDR3 sequence is 13 residues long. V was trimmed by 6 bases and J by 8 bases, leaving 14 bases between them. Germline CDR1 SGHTA, CDR2 FQGNSA. This clonotype was seen a few times. Its antigen is as yet unknown. The treatment: roughly ten-day PBMC culture with coronavirus spike peptide pools or control peptides (ViraFEST assay). Overall study findings and caveats: A median around 90% of convalescent patients' SARS-CoV-2-reactive clones emerged only after vaccination. Spike mono-reactivity was found in 304 of the 307 vaccine-specific clones identified in convalescent patients.

Scientists ran DNA taken from cultured CD4+ T cells through the Oncomine TCR Beta short-read assay for sequencing. Genomic DNA was extracted from cultured CD4+ T cells. TCRdb reanalysed the PCR reads using MiXCR and keeps one entry per CDR3 protein. This table has some 11,000 distinct CDR3 sequences, about a third appearing once. The chain uses TRBV7-2 and TRBJ2-1, with D possibly being TRBD2 (5 bases). The source is a human donor who received a COVID-19 vaccine. The sequences come from CD4+ T cells from blood, cultured in vitro, collected before SARS-CoV-2 vaccination. CDR3: CASSEGRQYEQFF. Written as DNA, the CDR3 is TGTGCCAGCAGTGAGGGAAGGCAGTATGAGCAGTTCTTC.